The 27 T cell receptor beta chains below all came from one sample that was sequenced in a study of T cell responses to AZD1222 COVID-19 vaccine. TCRdb's copy holds only in-frame clones and misses some; the assay was immunoSEQ multiplex PCR. The sample lists 85,000 to 90,000 clones; about nine tenths were seen once. The source was peripheral blood, collected on day 0 of AZD1222 vaccination. These receptors were obtained from an adult in good health.

The V gene is TRBV29-1, the J gene TRBJ1-2; D is perhaps TRBD1 (5 bases). V lost 3 bases and J lost 8, with 22 bases in between. The CDR3 totals 15 residues. Germline-derived CDR1 and CDR2 are SQVTM and ANQGSEA. In DNA, the CDR3 is TGCAGCGTTGAGACTTGGGTGGGGCGCTCTGGGGGCTACACCTTC. Its protein is CSVETWVGRSGGYTF.

In its sample, this clone was seen once. The genes are TRBV28 and TRBJ2-1; 7 bases agree with TRBD1. Trimming at V came to 4 bases and at J to 8 bases, leaving 14 bases not matched to a gene. The CDR3 is 16 residues long. From germline, CDR1 is MDHEN and CDR2 SYDVKM. CDR3 DNA: TGTGCCAGCAGTTCCCGGGGTACCGACAGGGCCCATGAGCAGTTCTTC. Its protein product is CASSSRGTDRAHEQFF.

The CDR3 DNA is TGTGCCAGCTCATTGGGACAGAAAGAGACCCAGTACTTC. Protein sequence: CASSLGQKETQYF. The rearrangement joins TRBV18 to TRBJ2-5, with 7 bases identical to TRBD1. The CDR3 extends over 13 amino acids. Losses at the gene ends were 5 bases for V and 3 bases for J; bases not matched to a gene: 3. CDR1 and CDR2 (germline): KGHSH, LQKENI.

This chain connects TRBV2 to TRBJ2-7; 10 bases line up with TRBD1. Germline trimming cut 8 bases from V and 5 bases from J; bases unmatched to any gene: 9. Germline loops: CDR1 SNHLY, CDR2 FYNNEI. The CDR3 extends over 14 amino acids. In nucleotides, the CDR3 is TGTGCCAGCTCGTCCGGGACAGGGGTTGACGAGCAGTACTTC. It yields the protein CASSSGTGVDEQYF.

The chain has TRBV4-1 and TRBJ1-5; perhaps TRBD1 as D (6 bases). Germline V gene lookup returns CDR1 MGHRA and CDR2 YSYEKL. V dropped 6 bases and J dropped 2 bases, with 11 bases sitting between them. CDR3 length: 14 residues. The CDR3, as DNA: TGCGCCAGCAGTAGGTCAGGGGGCAATCAGCCCCAGCATTTT. This codes for CASSRSGGNQPQHF.

The J gene is TRBJ1-2, the V gene TRBV6-2 or TRBV6-3, with D tentatively TRBD1 (6 bases). The V gene's germline CDR1 is MNHEY and CDR2 SVGEGT. CDR3 length equals 14 residues. V was shortened by 4 bases and J by 1 base, with 10 bases between the two germline ends. The CDR3 nucleotides are TGTGCCAGCAGTTTTAACAGGGATAACTATGGCTACACCTTC. This sequence encodes CASSFNRDNYGYTF.

This rearrangement joins TRBV20-1 to TRBJ2-5; D is uncertain. Trimming shortened V by 7 bases and J by 1 base, and 4 bases separated the two germline ends. CDR3 length: 10 amino acids. Germline V gene lookup returns CDR1 DFQATT and CDR2 SNEGSKA (reference sequence). The CDR3, as DNA: TGCAGTGGCAGCCAAGAGACCCAGTACTTC. Translation: CSGSQETQYF.

This chain connects TRBV11-2 to TRBJ1-4; 8 positions agree with TRBD1. V was clipped by 3 bases and J by 8 bases; unmatched bases: 5. Germline CDR1 is SGHAT and CDR2 is FQNNGV. The CDR3 runs 14 residues. DNA for the CDR3: TGTGCCAGCAGCTTGAACAGGGGGAGCGAAAAACTGTTTTTT. This gives the protein CASSLNRGSEKLFF.

The V and J genes are TRBV19 and TRBJ1-2; perhaps TRBD1 as D (6 bases). Germline CDR1 is LNHDA and CDR2 is SQIVND (reference sequence). The CDR3 is made up of 16 amino acids. The ends were cut back, 3 bases at V and 4 bases at J, with 18 bases in the middle. CDR3 residues: CASSIRPQGTSYGYTF. The CDR3 DNA follows: TGTGCCAGTAGTATCAGGCCGCAGGGGACAAGCTATGGCTACACCTTC.

The chain has TRBV12-3 or TRBV12-4 and TRBJ2-5; 10 bases line up with TRBD2. The V segment lost 8 bases and the J segment 8 bases; nucleotides outside the gene matches: 8. CDR3 length: 13 residues. The CDR3 is CASGTSGVSTQYF. The CDR3 bases are TGTGCCAGCGGAACTAGCGGGGTCTCTACCCAGTACTTC.

The chain joins TRBV18 to TRBJ2-7; the D is unclear. The CDR3 is 13 amino acids. V was pared by 3 bases and J by 5 bases, with 11 bases between. CDR1 and CDR2 (germline): KGHSH, LQKENI. The CDR3 loop is CASSPQDWDEQYF. CDR3 DNA sequence: TGTGCCAGCTCACCCCAGGATTGGGACGAGCAGTACTTC. Looking up the rest from reference TRBV18 and TRBJ2-7 gives the full variable domain: NAGVMQNPRHLVRRRGQEARLRCSPMKGHSHVYWYRQLPEEGLKFMVYLQKENIIDESGMPKERFSAEFPKEGPSILRIQQVVRGDSAAYFCASSPQDWDEQYFGPGTRLTVT.

J is TRBJ1-5 and V is TRBV19, with a possible D match to TRBD1 (5 bases). Germline values: CDR1 LNHDA, CDR2 SQIVND (reference sequence). Between the trimmed V and J ends, which lost 4 bases and 2 bases, there was a span of 15 bases. The CDR3 runs to 16 residues. CDR3 in DNA: TGTGCCAGTAGTAGCGAGGGGCTGGTGCGCAATCAGCCCCAGCATTTT. Its translation: CASSSEGLVRNQPQHF.

This chain connects TRBV6-5 to TRBJ1-1, with a weak D call TRBD1 (5 bases). Germline V lookup: CDR1 MNHEY, CDR2 SVGAGI. There are 14 residues in the CDR3. Between the trimmed V and J ends, which lost 8 bases and 5 bases, there was a span of 18 bases. CDR3 DNA sequence: TGTGCCAGCGGCAAGACAGATACCGGTACTGAAGCTTTCTTT. Translated: CASGKTDTGTEAFF.

The chain combines TRBV28 with TRBJ2-7; TRBD1 might be the D (5 bases). Germline CDR1 is MDHEN and CDR2 is SYDVKM. Trimming cost V 5 bases and J 2 bases, with 13 bases left between them. The CDR3 has 14 residues. As DNA, the CDR3 is TGTGCCAGCAGTCTGACAGATACAGCCTACGAGCAGTACTTC. Translated, it gives CASSLTDTAYEQYF.

The chain joins TRBV5-1 to TRBJ2-1; 7 bases fit TRBD1. Losses at the gene ends were 4 bases for V and 8 bases for J; bases not matched to a gene: 18. There are 17 residues in the CDR3. Germline assignment: CDR1 SGHRS and CDR2 YFSETQ. CDR3 in DNA: TGCGCCAGCAGCACGGGACAGAGTCCCTCCCTGAACGATGAGCAGTTCTTC. It yields the protein CASSTGQSPSLNDEQFF. The variable domain in full, completed from reference TRBV5-1 and TRBJ2-1, reads KAGVTQTPRYLIKTRGQQVTLSCSPISGHRSVSWYQQTPGQGLQFLFEYFSETQRNKGNFPGRFSGRQFSNSRSEMNVSTLELGDSALYLCASSTGQSPSLNDEQFFGPGTRLTVL.

The gene calls are TRBV5-1 and TRBJ2-1, with D possibly being TRBD2 (5 bases). The CDR3 contains 15 residues. Trimming removed 6 bases at V and 8 bases at J, with 21 bases between. CDR1 and CDR2 from the germline V gene are SGHRS and YFSETQ. The CDR3 DNA reads TGCGCCAGCACCCCTGGAGCGGCGCAGAGGTATGAGCAGTTCTTC. It encodes CASTPGAAQRYEQFF.

V usage is TRBV6-1 and J usage is TRBJ1-5; 8 bases map to TRBD1. The CDR3 has 17 amino acids. Germline V gene sequence: CDR1 MNHNS, CDR2 SASEGT. After removal of 2 bases from V and 6 bases from J, the junction contained 12 bases not matched to a gene. CDR3 in DNA: TGTGCCAGCAGTGAATTTCGAGGGCAGGGGGCTCGTCAGCCCCAGCATTTT. Amino acid sequence: CASSEFRGQGARQPQHF.

This chain joins TRBV7-3 and TRBJ1-1, with D unresolved. V dropped 3 bases and J dropped 1 base, with 6 bases sitting between them. CDR1 and CDR2 from the germline V gene are SGHTA and FQGTGA. CDR3 length: 13 amino acids. The CDR3 region has the DNA TGTGCCAGCAGCTTCGGACCGAACACTGAAGCTTTCTTT. Translating it yields CASSFGPNTEAFF.

The chain carries TRBV2 and TRBJ2-7; D unclear. Trimming left V 3 bases short and J 3 bases short, with 9 bases between. The length of the CDR3 is 13 residues. CDR1 is SNHLY and CDR2 is FYNNEI in the germline V gene. The DNA of the CDR3 is TGTGCCAGCAGTGACAGATTGAGCTACGAGCAGTACTTC. Its translation is CASSDRLSYEQYF. Drawing the rest from reference TRBV2 and TRBJ2-7, the complete variable domain is EPEVTQTPSHQVTQMGQEVILRCVPISNHLYFYWYRQILGQKVEFLVSFYNNEISEKSEIFDDQFSVERPDGSNFTLKIRSTKLEDSAMYFCASSDRLSYEQYFGPGTRLTVT.

DNA for the CDR3: TGCGCCAGCAACCCCGGAGCGGGGCCAGATACGCAGTATTTT. This codes for CASNPGAGPDTQYF. The gene calls are TRBV5-1 and TRBJ2-3, with TRBD2 identical over 7 bases. Germline assignment: CDR1 SGHRS and CDR2 YFSETQ. The V and J ends lost 6 bases and 4 bases, in that order; junction bases with no gene match: 8. The CDR3 runs to 14 residues.

V gene TRBV5-5 combines with J gene TRBJ2-1; 7 bases fit TRBD2. CDR1 SGHKS and CDR2 YYEKEE come from the germline V gene (reference sequence). The CDR3 is made up of 13 amino acids. Trimming removed 2 bases from V and 8 bases from J; junction bases left unmatched: 4. CDR3 in amino acids: CASSFQAGYEQFF. CDR3 nucleotides: TGTGCCAGCAGCTTCCAAGCGGGATATGAGCAGTTCTTC.

The chain joins TRBV28 to TRBJ2-1; 8 bases are shared with TRBD1. Germline-derived CDR1 and CDR2 are MDHEN and SYDVKM. Unmatched junction bases numbered 7, after V lost 6 bases and J lost 0 bases. The CDR3 has 16 amino acids. CDR3 DNA sequence: TGTGCCAGCAGACCGAGACAGGGGAGCTCCTACAATGAGCAGTTCTTC. Translation gives CASRPRQGSSYNEQFF.

The V and J genes are TRBV28 and TRBJ1-5; 7 nucleotides agree with TRBD1. The trim removed 9 bases at V and 2 bases at J, leaving 16 bases unmatched. Germline V gene sequence: CDR1 MDHEN, CDR2 SYDVKM. The length of the CDR3 is 17 residues. The CDR3 region is CASKGVEGAKRNQPQHF. The CDR3 bases are TGTGCCAGTAAGGGTGTTGAGGGGGCGAAGCGCAATCAGCCCCAGCATTTT. The full variable domain, its missing parts supplied by reference TRBV28 and TRBJ1-5, is DVKVTQSSRYLVKRTGEKVFLECVQDMDHENMFWYRQDPGLGLRLIYFSYDVKMKEKGDIPEGYSVSREKKERFSLILESASTNQTSMYLCASKGVEGAKRNQPQHFGDGTRLSIL.

The CDR3 sequence is CASSIQGASGELFF. The CDR3 region has the DNA TGTGCCAGCAGTATCCAGGGGGCCTCCGGGGAGCTGTTTTTT. This rearrangement joins TRBV28 to TRBJ2-2; TRBD1 agrees at 8 bases. The length of the CDR3 is 14 residues. V was pared by 5 bases and J by 6 bases, with 5 bases of the junction left unmatched. Germline assignment: CDR1 MDHEN and CDR2 SYDVKM.

This CDR3 is CASSGGASYEQYF. The CDR3 region has the DNA TGTGCCAGCAGTGGGGGAGCTTCCTACGAGCAGTACTTC. The chain is built from TRBV27 and TRBJ2-7; D assignment may be TRBD1 or TRBD2 (5 bases each). V was trimmed by 5 bases and J by 1 base, leaving 9 bases between them. Germline CDR1 reads MNHEY; CDR2 reads SMNVEV (reference sequence). The CDR3 sequence is 13 residues long.

V is TRBV28 and J is TRBJ2-1, with D possibly being TRBD2 (6 bases). The V gene's germline CDR1 is MDHEN and CDR2 SYDVKM. The V end lost 4 bases, the J end lost 0 bases, and 13 bases lay between the germline ends. The CDR3 totals 16 residues. CDR3 loop: CASSSFSGSSYNEQFF. The CDR3 DNA sequence: TGTGCCAGCAGTTCCTTTAGCGGAAGCTCCTACAATGAGCAGTTCTTC. The whole variable domain, filled in from reference TRBV28 and TRBJ2-1, reads DVKVTQSSRYLVKRTGEKVFLECVQDMDHENMFWYRQDPGLGLRLIYFSYDVKMKEKGDIPEGYSVSREKKERFSLILESASTNQTSMYLCASSSFSGSSYNEQFFGPGTRLTVL.

The CDR3 sequence is CASKTGNQPQHF. DNA of the CDR3: TGTGCCAGTAAAACAGGCAATCAGCCCCAGCATTTT. The J gene is TRBJ1-5, the V gene TRBV19, with unresolved D. The CDR3 loop spans 12 amino acids. V shed 7 bases and J shed 2 bases, with 6 bases lying between them. From germline, CDR1 is LNHDA and CDR2 SQIVND (reference sequence).